This T cell receptor beta chain derives from a study of blood T cell repertoires in COVID-19. In this sample, this clone turned up a few times. The CDR3 is made up of 15 amino acids. J lost 7 bases, V lost 4 bases, and 10 bases had no gene match. Germline assignment: CDR1 SGHRS and CDR2 YFSETQ. Profiled with immunoSEQ multiplex PCR; TCRdb holds only in-frame clones, not every one. The sample holds over 80,000 clones, around 87% seen once. The TCR originated in a human donor in a cohort sampled during active COVID-19. The chain is built from TRBV5-1 and TRBJ2-2, with 7 nucleotides matching TRBD1. What was sequenced was peripheral blood. CDR3 loop: CASSTRDSAIGELFF. CDR3 nucleotide sequence: TGCGCCAGCAGCACTCGGGACAGTGCGATCGGGGAGCTGTTTTTT.